These 31 T cell receptor beta chains were sequenced from one sample in a study of blood T cell repertoires in COVID-19. Sequencing used immunoSEQ multiplex PCR; TCRdb keeps in-frame clones, though not all of them. Of under 150,000 clones in the sample, about 75% were seen once. The sample consisted of PBMCs or T cells enriched from blood (not recorded which). These receptors came from a woman aged 50 to 60 who had recovered from COVID-19.

The J gene is TRBJ1-5, the V gene TRBV27; no firm D call. Germline CDR1 is MNHEY and CDR2 is SMNVEV (reference sequence). The CDR3 has 12 residues. Deletions cut 6 bases from V and 8 bases from J, with 11 bases between. The CDR3 DNA sequence: TGTGCCAGCAGCGCCCGGGGAGAGCCCCAGCATTTT. Encoded protein: CASSARGEPQHF.

The gene calls are TRBV28 and TRBJ2-7; a possible D gene is TRBD2 (7 bases). Germline values: CDR1 MDHEN, CDR2 SYDVKM. V was shortened by 8 bases and J by 2 bases, with 19 bases between the two germline ends. This CDR3 spans 15 amino acids. CDR3 protein: CASASGAGATYEQYF. The CDR3 nucleotides are TGTGCCAGCGCCTCGGGGGCGGGGGCCACCTACGAGCAGTACTTC.

This chain connects TRBV11-3 to TRBJ2-3; TRBD1 might be the D (5 bases). The CDR3 runs to 17 residues. Germline V gene sequence: CDR1 SGHNT, CDR2 YENEEA. Trimming removed 1 base at V and 6 bases at J, with 20 bases between. CDR3 in DNA: TGTGCCAGCAGCTTAGGTGCAGGGCGCCCCGCCGCGGATACGCAGTATTTT. Protein product: CASSLGAGRPAADTQYF.

The chain combines TRBV6-4 with TRBJ2-3, with TRBD2 identical over 9 bases. The germline gives CDR1 MRHNA, CDR2 SNTAGT. After removal of 6 bases from V and 0 bases from J, the junction contained 10 bases not matched to a gene. The length of the CDR3 is 17 residues. Here the CDR3 DNA reads TGTGCCAGCAGCCCCATGGCGGGGGGGCCTAGCACAGATACGCAGTATTTT. It encodes CASSPMAGGPSTDTQYF.

In DNA form, the CDR3 reads TGTGCCAGCAGCTACCGGGACAGGGCAGGTTCACCCCTCCACTTT. This translates into CASSYRDRAGSPLHF. The chain links TRBV9 to TRBJ1-6, with 9 bases that match TRBD1. Per germline, CDR1 SGDLS and CDR2 YYNGEE. The CDR3 has 15 amino acids. The ends lost 4 bases at V and 9 bases at J; junction bases unmatched: 8.

This sequence joins TRBV30 and TRBJ1-2; 8 positions agree with TRBD1. Germline loops: CDR1 GTSNPN, CDR2 SVGIG (reference sequence). This CDR3 is 14 amino acids long. Trimming at V came to 2 bases and at J to 7 bases, leaving 9 bases not matched to a gene. The CDR3 sequence: CAWSRTGTSFGYTF. The CDR3 coding sequence is TGTGCCTGGAGTCGGACAGGGACTTCTTTTGGCTACACCTTC.

This clone showed up just a few times. V usage is TRBV5-1 and J usage is TRBJ2-3; D is undetermined. Germline assignment: CDR1 SGHRS and CDR2 YFSETQ. V shed 0 bases and J shed 2 bases, with 7 bases lying between them. The CDR3 sequence is 14 residues long. CDR3 sequence: CASSLEQTTDTQYF. The CDR3 region has the DNA TGCGCCAGCAGCTTGGAACAGACCACAGATACGCAGTATTTT.

CDR3 in DNA: TGTGCCAGCAGTTCGAAGGACAGGGTCGCCGAGCAGTACTTC. Translated: CASSSKDRVAEQYF. V usage is TRBV27 and J usage is TRBJ2-7, with 8 bases identical to TRBD1. V gave up 4 bases and J gave up 6 bases; unmatched junction bases: 8. The CDR3 has 14 amino acids. Germline V gene lookup returns CDR1 MNHEY and CDR2 SMNVEV (reference sequence).

This rearrangement joins TRBV12-3 or TRBV12-4 to TRBJ2-1; D unresolved. V was trimmed by 7 bases and J by 6 bases, leaving 10 bases between them. The CDR3 sequence is 12 residues long. In DNA form, the CDR3 reads TGTGCCAGCACCACGGGTGGCAATGAGCAGTTCTTC. It specifies CASTTGGNEQFF.

The chain joins TRBV4-2 to TRBJ2-7; 15 nucleotides match TRBD2. V lost 0 bases and J lost 4; bases outside the gene matches: 10. This CDR3 comprises 19 residues. CDR1 and CDR2 (germline): LGHNA, YNFKEQ. CDR3 residues: CASSQDEGLAGGVRYEQYF. In DNA, the CDR3 is TGTGCCAGCAGCCAAGATGAGGGACTAGCGGGAGGAGTCCGATACGAGCAGTACTTC.

This rearrangement joins TRBV2 to TRBJ2-2; 10 bases align to TRBD1. The CDR3 has 16 residues. CDR1 and CDR2 (germline): SNHLY, FYNNEI. Unmatched junction bases numbered 9, after V lost 6 bases and J lost 5 bases. The CDR3 DNA reads as TGTGCCAGCAGACAGACAGGGGGCGCACTTACCGGGGAGCTGTTTTTT. Amino acids: CASRQTGGALTGELFF.

This chain links TRBV3-1 (or the pseudogene TRBV3-2) with TRBJ2-7, with D possibly being TRBD2 (6 bases). V lost 4 bases to trimming and J lost 4 bases, with 20 bases between them. Germline assignment: CDR1 LGHDT and CDR2 YNNKEL (reference sequence). This CDR3 has 16 residues. In nucleotides, the CDR3 is TGTGCCAGCAGCCCTCCCGGAGCGGGCAGATTTTACGAGCAGTACTTC. Translation: CASSPPGAGRFYEQYF.

This clone was seen only once. This chain connects TRBV25-1 to TRBJ2-3; TRBD2 matches 15 bases. With 4 bases clipped from V and 2 bases from J, the junction kept 7 bases outside the gene matches. CDR1 MGHDK and CDR2 SYGVNS come from the germline V gene. The CDR3 is 18 amino acids. The CDR3 loop is CASSVGLAGGGFTDTQYF. CDR3 nucleotides: TGTGCCAGCAGTGTGGGACTAGCGGGGGGCGGGTTCACAGATACGCAGTATTTT.

CDR3 nucleotide sequence: TGTGCCAGCAGCGTCACAGGGCCAGATACGCAGTATTTT. Translated, it gives CASSVTGPDTQYF. V gene TRBV5-6 combines with J gene TRBJ2-3, with D perhaps matching TRBD1 (6 bases). The V end was cut by 4 bases, the J end by 4 bases, with 10 bases between. Germline V gives CDR1 SGHDT, CDR2 YYEEEE. The length of the CDR3 is 13 residues.

This chain connects TRBV7-2 to TRBJ2-3; D is possibly TRBD1 (5 bases). CDR3 length: 14 amino acids. Germline loops: CDR1 SGHTA, CDR2 FQGNSA. V lost 0 bases and J lost 6, with 10 bases in between. Written as DNA, the CDR3 is TGTGCCAGCAGCTTAGCGGGCCCAGGGGATACGCAGTATTTT. Residues: CASSLAGPGDTQYF. The full variable domain, its missing parts supplied by reference TRBV7-2 and TRBJ2-3, is GAGVSQSPSNKVTEKGKDVELRCDPISGHTALYWYRQSLGQGLEFLIYFQGNSAPDKSGLPSDRFSAERTGGSVSTLTIQRTQQEDSAVYLCASSLAGPGDTQYFGPGTRLTVL.

The genes are TRBV5-8 and TRBJ1-1, with D possibly TRBD1 on 5 matching bases. This CDR3 has 16 amino acids. Trimming took 0 bases from V and 2 from J, leaving 14 bases between them. CDR1 and CDR2 from the germline V gene are SGHTS and YDEGEE. For the CDR3, the DNA is TGTGCCAGCAGCTTGGCGGTAGGGGTCATCAACACTGAAGCTTTCTTT. Protein sequence: CASSLAVGVINTEAFF.

The chain recombines TRBV6-1 with TRBJ2-1, with D perhaps matching TRBD2 (5 bases). Germline CDR1 and CDR2: MNHNS and SASEGT. Trimming removed 3 bases at V and 4 bases at J, with 16 bases between. CDR3 length: 16 amino acids. CDR3 sequence (DNA): TGTGCCAGCAGTGATGAGGGTATGAGACGTTACAATGAGCAGTTCTTC. Translation: CASSDEGMRRYNEQFF.

This clone has a single count. The genes are TRBV19 and TRBJ2-1; 8 bases align to TRBD2. Trimming at V came to 0 bases and at J to 12 bases, leaving 4 bases not matched to a gene. CDR3 length: 13 residues. The germline CDR1 and CDR2 sequences are LNHDA and SQIVND (reference sequence). The DNA for the CDR3 is TGTGCCAGTAGTATAGACCTCGGGAGGGCGCAGTTCTTC. Translated, it gives CASSIDLGRAQFF.

The chain uses TRBV9 and TRBJ1-3; 9 nucleotides line up with TRBD1. The V gene's germline CDR1 is SGDLS and CDR2 YYNGEE. After removal of 4 bases from V and 0 bases from J, the junction contained 5 bases not matched to a gene. This CDR3 has 16 residues. Written as DNA, the CDR3 is TGTGCCAGCAGCCCGACAGGGGGAAGCTCTGGAAACACCATATATTTT. The encoded protein is CASSPTGGSSGNTIYF.

This chain uses TRBV5-6 with TRBJ1-3; a weak D match, TRBD1 (5 bases). The CDR3 spans 14 residues. Trimming stripped 2 bases from V and 1 base from J, with 7 bases between. The germline V gene has CDR1 SGHDT and CDR2 YYEEEE. DNA for the CDR3: TGTGCCAGCAGCTTTGGGACTTCTGGAAACACCATATATTTT. Protein product: CASSFGTSGNTIYF.

This clone was seen once. V and J are TRBV28 and TRBJ1-1; a possible D gene is TRBD1 (6 bases). Trimming cost V 6 bases and J 0 bases, with 17 bases left between them. CDR1 MDHEN and CDR2 SYDVKM come from the germline V gene. This CDR3 has 16 residues. The CDR3, as DNA: TGTGCCAGCAGCCCCCGTTCGACAGGACTGAACACTGAAGCTTTCTTT. Its translation is CASSPRSTGLNTEAFF.

V usage is TRBV27 and J usage is TRBJ2-5; no reliable D call. The V end was cut by 4 bases, the J end by 1 base, with 10 bases between. CDR1 and CDR2 from the germline V gene are MNHEY and SMNVEV (reference sequence). The CDR3 length is 14 residues. The CDR3 loop reads CASSWRPTQETQYF. Here the CDR3 DNA reads TGTGCCAGCAGTTGGAGACCTACCCAAGAGACCCAGTACTTC.

The chain uses TRBV19 and TRBJ1-2; possibly TRBD1 for D (5 bases). Trimming left V 1 base short and J 4 bases short, with 10 bases between. The CDR3 runs 14 residues. Germline values: CDR1 LNHDA, CDR2 SQIVND (reference sequence). DNA of the CDR3: TGTGCCAGTAGTATAGTCCAGGGAACCTATGGCTACACCTTC. Translation: CASSIVQGTYGYTF.

This clone was observed a few times. This rearrangement joins TRBV3-1 (or the pseudogene TRBV3-2) to TRBJ2-3; 8 bases are shared with TRBD2. The CDR3 sequence is 18 residues long. Germline V gene data show CDR1 as LGHDT and CDR2 as YNNKEL (reference sequence). Unmatched junction bases numbered 14, after V lost 4 bases and J lost 2 bases. This CDR3 is CASSPRRAGGPSTDTQYF. In nucleotides, the CDR3 is TGTGCCAGCAGCCCCCGCAGGGCGGGGGGTCCCTCCACAGATACGCAGTATTTT.

This clone is a singleton in its sample. The chain links TRBV19 to TRBJ1-1; D might be TRBD1 (6 bases). Germline assignment: CDR1 LNHDA and CDR2 SQIVND (reference sequence). Trimming took 8 bases from V and 0 from J, leaving 13 bases between them. This CDR3 has 14 residues. For the CDR3, the DNA is TGTGCCAGTCAAGACAGGCCAATGAACACTGAAGCTTTCTTT. Its protein product is CASQDRPMNTEAFF.

This chain connects TRBV19 to TRBJ2-2, with a possible D match to TRBD1 (7 bases). The germline V and J ends were trimmed by 5 bases and 4 bases, with 14 bases remaining between them. The CDR3 runs 15 residues. The V gene's germline CDR1 is LNHDA and CDR2 SQIVND (reference sequence). CDR3 in DNA: TGTGCCAGTAGTGCACAGGGGACTGTCACCGGGGAGCTGTTTTTT. Protein product: CASSAQGTVTGELFF.

CDR3 loop: CASRSGSSTDTQYF. CDR3 bases: TGTGCCAGTAGGAGCGGCTCTAGCACAGATACGCAGTATTTT. J is TRBJ2-3 and V is TRBV19; D may be TRBD2 (5 bases). This CDR3 comprises 14 residues. Trimming removed 6 bases at V and 0 bases at J, with 10 bases between. Germline V gives CDR1 LNHDA, CDR2 SQIVND (reference sequence).

The chain uses TRBV2 and TRBJ1-2, with D possibly being TRBD1 (6 bases). The V end was cut by 5 bases, the J end by 6 bases, with 13 bases between. This CDR3 spans 13 amino acids. Looked up from germline, CDR1 is SNHLY and CDR2 is FYNNEI. CDR3 sequence reads: CASSPQGRDGYTF. The CDR3 DNA sequence: TGTGCCAGCAGTCCACAGGGCCGAGATGGCTACACCTTC.

This chain uses TRBV6-2 or TRBV6-3 with TRBJ2-3; TRBD2 matches 9 bases. The V gene's germline CDR1 is MNHEY and CDR2 SVGEGT. V lost 1 base and J lost 9; bases outside the gene matches: 11. The CDR3 has 16 amino acids. The CDR3 region has the DNA TGTGCCAGCAGTTACTGGGGACTAGCCCACTTTCCGACGCAGTATTTT. It codes for CASSYWGLAHFPTQYF.

The rearrangement uses TRBV7-9 and TRBJ1-5; D might be TRBD1 (6 bases). CDR3 length equals 15 residues. Germline V gene data show CDR1 as SEHNR and CDR2 as FQNEAQ (reference sequence). Trimming removed 2 bases at V and 5 bases at J, with 13 bases between. CDR3 protein: CASSLTQGSDQPQHF. The CDR3 DNA sequence: TGTGCCAGCAGCTTAACACAGGGTTCGGATCAGCCCCAGCATTTT.

The chain recombines TRBV19 with TRBJ1-5; D remains ambiguous. V was shortened by 5 bases and J by 0 bases, with 11 bases between the two germline ends. Germline CDR1 LNHDA, CDR2 SQIVND (reference sequence). This CDR3 region has 15 residues. The CDR3 protein is CASSEERYSNQPQHF. CDR3 nucleotides: TGTGCCAGTAGTGAGGAGAGATATAGCAATCAGCCCCAGCATTTT.